The following is a TCR gamma chain sequence with its context. This clone is characterized as medium-sized (0.01 to 0.1%). The target of this receptor is not known. Base-call qualities are not available, and no considerably larger clone is one nucleotide away. The data stem from a study of gamma delta lymphoproliferative disorders and STAT genes (dated by TCRdb to 2017 to 2018). Some background on the complete study: The LymphoTrack Dx TCRG Assay was used to build gamma-chain libraries from a minimum of 50 ng of genomic DNA. Delta-chain libraries followed the EuroClonality-NGS working group standard operating procedure, because no corresponding Invivoscribe delta assay was available. The study profiled TCR gamma and delta CDR3 repertoires by deep sequencing in Tgammadelta lymphoproliferative disease patients and healthy controls, within a larger immunophenotypic and STAT-mutation study. To confirm results, a couple of gamma-chain samples and every delta-chain sample were sequenced twice. Findings and caveats that apply to the study as a whole: In whole-repertoire clustering, patient gamma repertoires grouped separately from healthy controls, whereas delta repertoires showed no separation between groups. Almost every major gamma and delta clonotype found in patients was public, meaning shared with at least one healthy donor, with just a couple of gamma clonotypes being private to disease. According to the authors, NGS specificity may be reduced at low frequencies, so whether leukemic clones are public or private needs confirmation. Leukemic cells were skewed toward terminal effectors, whereas control T cells likely spanned varied maturation stages, a difference potentially limiting comparisons between patients and controls.

Both library methods used multiplex PCR with primers targeting conserved V and J regions of the TCR genes. Amplicons were purified, pooled and sequenced on an Illumina MiSeq platform. The study's processing was this. V(D)J alignment, clonotype assembly and translation were done with MiXCR, while functionality assessment and CDR3 repertoire analyses were done with VDJtools. CDR3 was defined per IMGT, and analyses were restricted to productive sequences using functional genes, excluding ORF genes and pseudogenes. A custom Python script was used to look across all patients and controls for identical amino acid CDR3s belonging to major clonotypes, meaning those with a frequency of >=5%. A one-sided non-parametric Wilcoxon test was used to compare clonotype frequencies between patients and controls. Clone calls in TCRdb were regenerated from the public reads with CATT, after which identical DNA sequences shared one row. It is TCRdb's table, rather than the study itself, that gives the V and J calls and clone size. The sample has 5,100 or so gamma-chain clones on record, approximately 8% of them singletons. The ten largest clones capture about 3% of the sample.

For TCR sequencing, genomic DNA was taken from peripheral blood mononuclear cells isolated from both patients and controls. The control group, matched to the patients for age and sex, consisted of around 23 healthy adult blood donors (12 males and roughly 11 females) with a median age of roughly 64 years. The V end gives up 5 bases and the J end 0 bases, leaving 9 bases in the junction not matched to a gene. In the germline V gene, CDR1 corresponds to EGSTGY and CDR2 to YDSYTSSV. Taken from cysteine to phenylalanine, the CDR3 has 16 residues. Only CDR3 DNA remains: 48 bases, in frame from the first base.

Source material: blood. The rearrangement joined TRGV4 to TRGJP1. TCRdb does not report a J gene; here it was assigned by matching the DNA to germline references. This TCR was sampled from a human donor in good health. The base sequence is TGTGCCACCTGGGTCGAGAGTTATACCACTGGTTGGTTCAAGATATTT. Protein translation: CATWVESYTTGWFKIF.